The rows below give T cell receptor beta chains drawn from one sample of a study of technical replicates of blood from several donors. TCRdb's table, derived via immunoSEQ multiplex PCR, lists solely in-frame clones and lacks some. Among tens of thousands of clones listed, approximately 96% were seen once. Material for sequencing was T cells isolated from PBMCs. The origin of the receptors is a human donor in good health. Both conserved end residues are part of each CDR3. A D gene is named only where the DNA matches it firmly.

TGTGCCAGCCGGAGACAGGGAAGTTCTGAAGCTTTCTTT | CASRRQGSSEAFF | TRBD1 | TRBJ1-1 | 13 | TRBV6-1
TGCGCCAGCAGTGACCTAGCCGCCTCCACAGATACGCAGTATTTT | CASSDLAASTDTQYF | . | TRBJ2-3 | 15 | TRBV10-2
TGTGCCAGCAGTGGTCGAACGACAGGGGTGGGTGGCTACACCTTC | CASSGRTTGVGGYTF | TRBD1 | TRBJ1-2 | 15 | TRBV2
TGTGCCAGCAGTGAAAGTAGCCTGACCTACGAGCAGTACTTC | CASSESSLTYEQYF | . | TRBJ2-7 | 14 | TRBV2
TGTGCCAGCAGTGAATGGGGAGGGTTGGCCGGGGAGCTGTTTTTT | CASSEWGGLAGELFF | TRBD2 | TRBJ2-2 | 15 | TRBV25-1
TGTGCCAGCAGTGAAGTGCGGGGGGACTACGAGCAGTACTTC | CASSEVRGDYEQYF | TRBD2 | TRBJ2-7 | 14 | TRBV6-1
TGTGCCAGCAGTTTACTGTTAGCGCACTACAATGAGCAGTTCTTC | CASSLLLAHYNEQFF | . | TRBJ2-1 | 15 | TRBV28
TGTGCCAGCTCACCACCATCCGACAGAAGGGACTATGGCTACACCTTC | CASSPPSDRRDYGYTF | . | TRBJ1-2 | 16 | TRBV18
TGTGCCAGCAGCCGTGAGGTAGCGGGGGCCATCTCTGGGGCCAACGTCCTGACTTTC | CASSREVAGAISGANVLTF | TRBD2 | TRBJ2-6 | 19 | TRBV7-9
TGTGCCAGCAGCTCCTTAGGGACAGGGGGTGATGGCTATGGCTACACCTTC | CASSSLGTGGDGYGYTF | TRBD1 | TRBJ1-2 | 17 | TRBV7-9
TGTGCCAGCAGCCAAGGACTTAACGAGCAGTACTTC | CASSQGLNEQYF | . | TRBJ2-7 | 12 | TRBV4-2
TGTGCCAGCAGCCCCGAGGGCAGTCATAATGAAAAACTGTTTTTT | CASSPEGSHNEKLFF | . | TRBJ1-4 | 15 | TRBV5-5
TGTGCCAGCAGTTCGATCACAGGGGATGGCTACACCTTC | CASSSITGDGYTF | TRBD1 | TRBJ1-2 | 13 | TRBV6-6
TGTGCCAGCAGTTTAGGGGGGGGGCATATCAATTCACCCCTCCACTTT | CASSLGGGHINSPLHF | . | TRBJ1-6 | 16 | TRBV27
TGTGCCAGCAGTAATCCGGGACAGTCCTACGAGCAGTACTTC | CASSNPGQSYEQYF | TRBD1 | TRBJ2-7 | 14 | TRBV28
TGTGCCAGCAGCCGCGGGGGGTTATCCGGGGAGCTGTTTTTT | CASSRGGLSGELFF | TRBD2 | TRBJ2-2 | 14 | TRBV4-2
TGTGCCAGCAGTACCACGGAGTCTAACTATGGCTACACCTTC | CASSTTESNYGYTF | . | TRBJ1-2 | 14 | TRBV6-5
TGTGCCACCAGCAGAGCGGGGTTGAGTACTGAAGCTTTCTTT | CATSRAGLSTEAFF | . | TRBJ1-1 | 14 | TRBV15